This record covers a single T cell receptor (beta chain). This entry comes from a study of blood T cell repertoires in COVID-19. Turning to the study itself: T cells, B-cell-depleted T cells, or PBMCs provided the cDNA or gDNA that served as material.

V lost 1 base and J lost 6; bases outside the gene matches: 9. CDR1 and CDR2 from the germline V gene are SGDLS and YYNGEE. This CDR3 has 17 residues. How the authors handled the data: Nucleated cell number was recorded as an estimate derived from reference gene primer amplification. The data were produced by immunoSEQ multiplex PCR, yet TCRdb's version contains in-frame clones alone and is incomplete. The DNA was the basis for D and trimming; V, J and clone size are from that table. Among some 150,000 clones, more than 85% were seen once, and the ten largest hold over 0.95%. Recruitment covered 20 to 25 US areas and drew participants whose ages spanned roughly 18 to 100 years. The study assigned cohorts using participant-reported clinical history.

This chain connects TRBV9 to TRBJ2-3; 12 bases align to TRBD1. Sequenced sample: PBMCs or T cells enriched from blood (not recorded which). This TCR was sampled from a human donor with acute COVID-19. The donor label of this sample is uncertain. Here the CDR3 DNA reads TGTGCCAGCAGCGTATTCTCGGGACAGGGGGCTCGGGATACGCAGTATTTT. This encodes CASSVFSGQGARDTQYF.